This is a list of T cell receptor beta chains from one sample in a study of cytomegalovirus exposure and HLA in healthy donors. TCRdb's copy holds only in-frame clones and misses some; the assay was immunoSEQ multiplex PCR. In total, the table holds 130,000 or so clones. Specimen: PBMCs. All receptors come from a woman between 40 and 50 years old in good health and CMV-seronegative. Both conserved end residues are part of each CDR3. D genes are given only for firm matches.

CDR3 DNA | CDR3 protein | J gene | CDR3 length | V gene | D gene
TGTGCCAGCCGGGACCCAGGGGGTGGAAACACCATATATTTT | CASRDPGGGNTIYF | TRBJ1-3 | 14 | TRBV6-5 | TRBD1
TGTGCCAGCAGTTACGGGACTAGCGGGGGTGTTATAAAGGATGAGCAGTTCTTC | CASSYGTSGGVIKDEQFF | TRBJ2-1 | 18 | TRBV28 | TRBD2
TGTGCCAGCAACCACGGTACGAATGAGCAGTTCTTC | CASNHGTNEQFF | TRBJ2-1 | 12 | TRBV7-2 | .
TGTGCCAGCAGTGAGGATAGCCACAATGAGCAGTTCTTC | CASSEDSHNEQFF | TRBJ2-1 | 13 | TRBV2 | .
TGCGCCAGCAGCCAAGATGACGGACAGATTGTAAACACCATATATTTT | CASSQDDGQIVNTIYF | TRBJ1-3 | 16 | TRBV4-3 | .
TGCGCCAGCAGCTTGGTGGCAGGGGGGACCACTGAAGCTTTCTTT | CASSLVAGGTTEAFF | TRBJ1-1 | 15 | TRBV5-1 | TRBD1
TGTGCCAGCAGTCTAGGACAGGGGCCCCCAAACCACTATGGCTACACCTTC | CASSLGQGPPNHYGYTF | TRBJ1-2 | 17 | TRBV28 | TRBD1
TGTGCCAGCAGTTACTCGTCGGGGTCCTACGAGCAGTACTTC | CASSYSSGSYEQYF | TRBJ2-7 | 14 | TRBV6-6 | .
TGTGCCAGCTCTCCAGGGGGGTTCACAGATACGCAGTATTTT | CASSPGGFTDTQYF | TRBJ2-3 | 14 | TRBV6-5 | .
TGTGCCAGCAGTTTACCCGTCGGAAACACCATATATTTT | CASSLPVGNTIYF | TRBJ1-3 | 13 | TRBV28 | .
TGTGCCAGGCGGGACAGGGGGGACACCGGGGAGCTGTTTTTT | CARRDRGDTGELFF | TRBJ2-2 | 14 | TRBV7-9 | TRBD1
TGTGCCAGCAGCTTAGATTACGGACTAGCGGGGCGTCAAGAGACCCAGTACTTC | CASSLDYGLAGRQETQYF | TRBJ2-5 | 18 | TRBV11-2 | TRBD2
TGTGCCACCAGCAGAGATGGGCTAGCGGAGGAAGAGACCCAGTACTTC | CATSRDGLAEEETQYF | TRBJ2-5 | 16 | TRBV15 | TRBD2
TGTGCCACCAGCAGGACTAGCGGGGGTTACAATGAGCAGTTCTTC | CATSRTSGGYNEQFF | TRBJ2-1 | 15 | TRBV15 | TRBD2
TGCGCCAGCAGCCAACGCCTAGCGGGGGGGCCGAACACCGGGGAGCTGTTTTTT | CASSQRLAGGPNTGELFF | TRBJ2-2 | 18 | TRBV4-3 | TRBD2
TGTGCCAGCAAGTTGGACAGCCCGGGGACCGGGGAGCTGTTTTTT | CASKLDSPGTGELFF | TRBJ2-2 | 15 | TRBV7-2 | .
TGTGCCAGCATCCTGCTTCCCGCAGACAGGGAAGGCAATCAGCCCCAGCATTTT | CASILLPADREGNQPQHF | TRBJ1-5 | 18 | TRBV5-5 | TRBD1
TGTGCCAGCAGCTCACCGGACAAGAACACTGAAGCTTTCTTT | CASSSPDKNTEAFF | TRBJ1-1 | 14 | TRBV7-6 | .
TGCGCCAGCAACAACGGACAGGGTGGGCCGAGCACTGAAGCTTTCTTT | CASNNGQGGPSTEAFF | TRBJ1-1 | 16 | TRBV5-1 | TRBD1
TGTGCCAGCAGTTTACCTGCGGGAGCGGGGGGGCTGGGGACCCAGTACTTC | CASSLPAGAGGLGTQYF | TRBJ2-5 | 17 | TRBV28 | TRBD2
TGTGCCAGCAGCGTCCTGCGGAACTATGGCTACACCTTC | CASSVLRNYGYTF | TRBJ1-2 | 13 | TRBV7-2 | .
TGCGCCAGCAGCCGTCAGGGGACAGATACGCAGTATTTT | CASSRQGTDTQYF | TRBJ2-3 | 13 | TRBV5-1 | .
TGCAGCGTTGAAGAGGCCGGGTCTGGATACTTC | CSVEEAGSGYF | TRBJ2-7 | 11 | TRBV29-1 | .